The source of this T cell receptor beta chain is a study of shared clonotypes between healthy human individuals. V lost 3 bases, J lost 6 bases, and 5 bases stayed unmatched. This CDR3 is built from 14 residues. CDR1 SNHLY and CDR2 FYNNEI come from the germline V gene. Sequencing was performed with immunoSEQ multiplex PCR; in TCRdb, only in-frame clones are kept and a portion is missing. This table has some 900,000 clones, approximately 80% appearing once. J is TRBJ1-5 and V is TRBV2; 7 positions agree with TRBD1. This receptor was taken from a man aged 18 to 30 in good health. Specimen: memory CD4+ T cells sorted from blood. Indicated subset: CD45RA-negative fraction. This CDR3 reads CASSDGRGVQPQHF. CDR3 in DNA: TGTGCCAGCAGTGATGGCAGGGGGGTTCAGCCCCAGCATTTT.